This paragraph covers one T cell receptor beta chain sequence. What it binds is unknown. The CDR3 length is 15 residues. Germline lookup yields CDR1 SGHRS and CDR2 YFSETQ. Trimming left V 0 bases short and J 5 bases short, with 12 bases between. The source of the sample is a study of shared clonotypes between healthy human individuals. The study, taken as a whole, reports: Compared with memory subsets, naive subsets generally had larger estimated richness.

Method: immunoSEQ multiplex PCR; TCRdb's copy keeps in-frame clones and lacks some. Of a few million clones listed, about 92% are singletons. This receptor was identified in a man between 18 and 35 years old in good health. Some clones in this sample may be carry-over from other donors' samples. The sequencing sample was made of naive CD4+ T cells from PBMCs. Documented subset: CD45RA+ positively selected. This chain joins TRBV5-1 and TRBJ2-1; D uncertain. CDR3 sequence: CASSLDMKPNNEQFF. The CDR3 DNA reads as TGCGCCAGCAGCTTGGACATGAAGCCGAACAATGAGCAGTTCTTC.